Listed below are T cell receptor beta chains from one sample, sequenced in a study of T and B cells in COVID-19 patients. TCRdb re-analysed the multiplex PCR reads in MiXCR, keeping a single row per CDR3 protein. This table has some 5,700 distinct CDR3 sequences, 27% appearing once. Material: blood. These TCRs come from a human donor with active COVID-19. Each CDR3 is given with its conserved first and last residue. A D gene is named only where the DNA matches it firmly. Clone size is stated in some rows and not others, as once, few, many or a class when expanded.

>medium-sized|NA|TRBJ2-1|TRBV7-6
CASAWQAYNEQFF
TGTGCCAGCGCGTGGCAAGCTTACAATGAGCAGTTCTTC
>few|NA|TRBJ2-1|TRBV5-1
CASSLAVRVGNEQFF
TGCGCCAGCAGCTTGGCTGTCCGGGTTGGTAATGAGCAGTTCTTC
>few|NA|TRBJ2-7|TRBV12-3/TRBV12-4
CASSLALKGIYEQYF
TGTGCCAGCAGTTTAGCTTTGAAGGGGATCTACGAGCAGTACTTC
>medium-sized|NA|TRBJ2-7|TRBV6-2/TRBV6-3
CASSYSYGYEQYF
TGTGCCAGCAGTTACTCTTACGGCTACGAGCAGTACTTC
>medium-sized|TRBD2|TRBJ2-1|TRBV12-3/TRBV12-4
CASISGGSSYNEQFF
TGTGCCAGCATCTCGGGAGGGAGCTCCTACAATGAGCAGTTCTTC
>NA|NA|TRBJ2-7|TRBV7-9
CASSFFPNGRSYEQYF
TGTGCCAGCAGCTTTTTCCCCAACGGGAGATCCTACGAGCAGTACTTC
>medium-sized|TRBD2|TRBJ2-1|TRBV27
CASRVLAGGAVEQFF
TGTGCCAGCAGGGTACTAGCGGGAGGGGCGGTTGAGCAGTTCTTC
>medium-sized|NA|TRBJ2-5|TRBV19
CATSQDFQETQYF
TGTGCCACCTCACAGGACTTCCAAGAGACCCAGTACTTC
>many|NA|TRBJ1-6|TRBV6-5
CASSYSILGTPNSPLHF
TGTGCCAGCAGTTACTCGATATTGGGGACACCGAATTCACCCCTCCACTTT
>NA|TRBD1|TRBJ2-3|TRBV19
CASRIGTGTDTQYF
TGTGCCAGTAGAATCGGGACAGGCACAGATACGCAGTATTTT
>once|TRBD1|TRBJ2-2|TRBV27
CASSFIERTGGTGELFF
TGTGCCAGCAGTTTCATAGAGAGGACAGGGGGCACCGGGGAGCTGTTTTTT
>medium-sized|NA|TRBJ2-7|TRBV19
CASSPGTWEQYF
TGTGCCAGTAGTCCCGGGACGTGGGAGCAGTACTTC
>medium-sized|NA|TRBJ1-5|TRBV19
CASSMGRTPSESNQPQHF
TGTGCCAGTAGTATGGGTCGTACACCATCGGAGAGCAATCAGCCCCAGCATTTT
>NA|NA|TRBJ1-2|TRBV29-1
CSVGEGYGYTF
TGCAGCGTCGGGGAGGGCTATGGCTACACCTTC
>many|NA|TRBJ2-7|TRBV7-9
CASSLVSGASYEQYF
TGTGCCAGCAGCTTAGTGTCAGGGGCCTCCTACGAGCAGTACTTC
>NA|TRBD2|TRBJ2-3|TRBV20-1
CSALWRLAGEPDTQYF
TGCAGTGCTTTGTGGCGACTAGCGGGAGAACCAGATACGCAGTATTTT
>many|NA|TRBJ2-5|TRBV20-1
CSAFPISGETQYF
TGCAGTGCTTTTCCTATCTCGGGGGAGACCCAGTACTTC
>many|TRBD1|TRBJ1-1|TRBV6-4
CASSSSRQGMAFF
TGTGCCAGCAGTTCATCCCGACAGGGAATGGCTTTCTTT
>medium-sized|NA|TRBJ2-1|TRBV18
CASSGQTTYNEQFF
TGTGCCAGCTCAGGACAGACTACTTACAATGAGCAGTTCTTC
>few|TRBD2|TRBJ2-2|TRBV4-3
CASSQERAGGPLGELFF
TGCGCCAGCAGCCAAGAACGAGCGGGAGGACCCTTGGGGGAGCTGTTTTTT
>few|TRBD2|TRBJ2-2|TRBV25-1
CASKGLATGELFF
TGTGCCAGCAAGGGACTAGCTACCGGGGAGCTGTTTTTT
>medium-sized|NA|TRBJ2-7|TRBV18
CASSPPFDTELAYEQYF
TGTGCCAGCTCACCACCGTTCGATACAGAGCTCGCCTACGAGCAGTACTTC
>many|TRBD2|TRBJ2-2|TRBV10-3
CAISSEGLVTGELFF
TGTGCCATCAGTTCCGAGGGACTAGTCACCGGGGAGCTGTTTTTT
>many|NA|TRBJ1-5|TRBV15
CATSRDQGLGQPQHF
TGTGCCACCAGCAGAGATCAAGGGCTTGGACAGCCCCAGCATTTT
>many|NA|TRBJ2-5|TRBV10-3
CAISESTGKSQYF
TGTGCCATCAGTGAGTCGACGGGGAAGTCCCAGTACTTC
>medium-sized|TRBD2|TRBJ2-1|TRBV6-5
CASSTGLAGHNEQFF
TGTGCCAGCAGCACCGGACTAGCGGGGCACAATGAGCAGTTCTTC
>NA|TRBD1|TRBJ2-2|TRBV5-1
CASSLRQGTGELFF
TGCGCCAGCAGCTTGAGACAGGGAACCGGGGAGCTGTTTTTT
>NA|TRBD2|TRBJ2-1|TRBV19
CASSMMGTSGSNEQFF
TGTGCCAGTAGTATGATGGGAACTAGCGGGAGCAATGAGCAGTTCTTC
>many|NA|TRBJ2-3|TRBV7-9
CASSSPRADRAADTQYF
TGTGCCAGCAGCTCACCCCGGGCAGACCGCGCGGCAGATACGCAGTATTTT
>medium-sized|NA|TRBJ1-6|TRBV27
CASSLEGFSSPLHF
TGTGCCAGCAGTTTAGAGGGTTTTAGTTCACCCCTCCACTTT
>medium-sized|TRBD1|TRBJ1-4|TRBV6-5
CASSYGTATNEKLFF
TGTGCCAGCAGTTACGGGACAGCAACTAATGAAAAACTGTTTTTT
>NA|TRBD2|TRBJ2-1|TRBV6-5
CASRKFGTSGSNEQFF
TGTGCCAGCAGAAAATTCGGGACTAGCGGGTCCAATGAGCAGTTCTTC
>NA|TRBD1|TRBJ2-7|TRBV11-3
CASRRQGAVEQYF
TGCGCCAGCAGACGACAGGGGGCGGTCGAGCAGTACTTC
>NA|TRBD1|TRBJ2-2|TRBV19
CASSPQGDTGELFF
TGTGCCAGTAGTCCACAGGGGGACACCGGGGAGCTGTTTTTT
>few|TRBD1|TRBJ2-7|TRBV7-6
CASSRWGQGSYEQYF
TGTGCCAGCAGCCGTTGGGGACAGGGTTCCTACGAGCAGTACTTC
>once|TRBD1|TRBJ2-4|TRBV7-9
CASSQGQLLAKNIQYF
TGTGCCAGCAGCCAGGGACAGTTACTAGCCAAAAACATTCAGTACTTC
>NA|NA|TRBJ2-3|TRBV4-2
CASTGDNGFGADTQYF
TGTGCCAGCACTGGGGATAACGGATTCGGCGCAGATACGCAGTATTTT
>NA|TRBD1|TRBJ2-1|TRBV29-1
CSADRGRHNNEQFF
TGCAGCGCGGACAGGGGGCGGCACAACAATGAGCAGTTCTTC
>NA|TRBD1|TRBJ2-1|TRBV5-1
CASSLGQGSRSNEQFF
TGCGCCAGCAGCTTGGGACAGGGGAGCAGATCAAATGAGCAGTTCTTC
>medium-sized|TRBD1|TRBJ2-3|TRBV19
CASSSWGQGARDTQYF
TGTGCCAGTAGTAGCTGGGGACAGGGGGCGCGAGATACGCAGTATTTT
>NA|TRBD2|TRBJ2-5|TRBV19
CASSATSGLGETQYF
TGTGCCAGTAGTGCCACTAGCGGGTTGGGGGAGACCCAGTACTTC
>large|TRBD1|TRBJ2-7|TRBV7-6
CASSFDGTGNYEQYF
TGTGCCAGCAGCTTTGACGGGACAGGGAACTACGAGCAGTACTTC
>medium-sized|TRBD1|TRBJ1-2|TRBV27
CASGRTGGYGYTF
TGTGCCAGCGGAAGGACAGGGGGCTATGGCTACACCTTC
>medium-sized|NA|TRBJ1-5|TRBV19
CASSNRDTISNQPQHF
TGTGCCAGTAGTAATCGCGACACCATTAGCAATCAGCCCCAGCATTTT
>medium-sized|NA|TRBJ1-4|TRBV7-6
CASSLELIGTNEKLFF
TGTGCCAGCAGCTTAGAGCTGATCGGAACTAATGAAAAACTGTTTTTT
>medium-sized|TRBD1|TRBJ2-7|TRBV19
CASSITSQGAREQYF
TGTGCCAGTAGTATAACGTCTCAGGGGGCGCGTGAGCAGTACTTC
>medium-sized|NA|TRBJ2-2|TRBV19
CASSIVATVTGELFF
TGTGCCAGTAGTATAGTCGCGACGGTCACCGGGGAGCTGTTTTTT
>NA|TRBD2|TRBJ2-7|TRBV6-2/TRBV6-3
CASSKGLAGGPSEQYF
TGTGCCAGCAGTAAGGGACTAGCGGGAGGGCCGAGCGAGCAGTACTTC
>NA|NA|TRBJ2-5|TRBV20-1
CSAPVSGWYQETQYF
TGCAGTGCTCCAGTTTCCGGGTGGTACCAAGAGACCCAGTACTTC
>NA|TRBD2|TRBJ2-5|TRBV19
CASSRTSGRLETQYF
TGTGCCAGTAGTCGGACTAGCGGGAGATTGGAGACCCAGTACTTC
>few|NA|TRBJ1-3|TRBV5-1
CASSFRPQVPSGNTIYF
TGCGCCAGCAGCTTCAGACCACAGGTTCCCTCTGGAAACACCATATATTTT
>medium-sized|NA|TRBJ2-3|TRBV30
CAWTFTGLTDTQYF
TGTGCCTGGACATTTACAGGGTTAACAGATACGCAGTATTTT
>medium-sized|NA|TRBJ2-7|TRBV11-3
CASSLEAVTYEQYF
TGTGCCAGCAGCTTAGAGGCAGTAACCTACGAGCAGTACTTC
>NA|NA|TRBJ1-5|TRBV6-5
CASSPRLIGDQPQHF
TGTGCCAGCAGCCCCAGGTTAATAGGAGATCAGCCCCAGCATTTT
>medium-sized|TRBD2|TRBJ2-7|TRBV27
CASSHDNRVKLAGAQYEQYF
TGTGCCAGCAGCCACGATAACAGGGTGAAACTAGCGGGAGCCCAATACGAGCAGTACTTC
>large|NA|TRBJ1-3|TRBV29-1
CSVDAGRVGGNTIYF
TGCAGCGTTGACGCCGGCAGGGTGGGCGGAAACACCATATATTTT
>NA|NA|TRBJ2-3|TRBV10-2
CASSATTDTQYF
TGCGCCAGCAGTGCGACCACAGATACGCAGTATTTT
>NA|NA|TRBJ2-5|TRBV20-1
CSALPQPGAQETQYF
TGCAGTGCTCTCCCACAGCCGGGGGCCCAAGAGACCCAGTACTTC
>NA|NA|TRBJ2-5|TRBV9
CASSVDQGAKETQYF
TGTGCCAGCAGCGTAGATCAGGGTGCGAAAGAGACCCAGTACTTC